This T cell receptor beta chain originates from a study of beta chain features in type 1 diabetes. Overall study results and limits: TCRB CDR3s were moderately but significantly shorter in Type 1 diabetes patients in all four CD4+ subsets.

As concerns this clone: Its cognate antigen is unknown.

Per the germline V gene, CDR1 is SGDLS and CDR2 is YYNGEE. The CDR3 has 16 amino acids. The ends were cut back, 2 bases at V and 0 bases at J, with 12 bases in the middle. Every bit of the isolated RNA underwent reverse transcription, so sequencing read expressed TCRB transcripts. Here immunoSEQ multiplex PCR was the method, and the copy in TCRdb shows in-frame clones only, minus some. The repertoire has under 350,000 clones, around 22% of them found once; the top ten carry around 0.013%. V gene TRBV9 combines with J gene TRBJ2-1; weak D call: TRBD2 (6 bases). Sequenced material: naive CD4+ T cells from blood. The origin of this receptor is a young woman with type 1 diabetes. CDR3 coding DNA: TGTGCCAGCAGCGTTTCTAGCGTGGACTCCTACAATGAGCAGTTCTTC. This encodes CASSVSSVDSYNEQFF.